This T cell receptor (beta chain) was obtained from a study of T cell responses to AZD1222 COVID-19 vaccine. General study findings and limits: Seropositive at baseline were only a handful of AZD1222 recipients.

Worth noting for this clone: Its antigen is unidentified.

The CDR3 covers 17 residues. Germline CDR1 is MRHNA and CDR2 is SNTAGT. V was pared by 6 bases and J by 0 bases, with 15 bases between. TCRdb keeps only in-frame clones here, not all; method: immunoSEQ multiplex PCR. The table has around 65,000 clones, less than 90% seen once. The V and J genes are TRBV6-4 and TRBJ2-6, with D tentatively TRBD1 (6 bases). The sample was peripheral blood, taken 28 days after the second AZD1222 dose. This clonotype was sampled from an adult who received the AZD1222 COVID-19 vaccine. CDR3 amino acids: CASSRDKESSGANVLTF. CDR3 DNA: TGTGCCAGCAGCCGGGACAAAGAGAGCTCTGGGGCCAACGTCCTGACTTTC.